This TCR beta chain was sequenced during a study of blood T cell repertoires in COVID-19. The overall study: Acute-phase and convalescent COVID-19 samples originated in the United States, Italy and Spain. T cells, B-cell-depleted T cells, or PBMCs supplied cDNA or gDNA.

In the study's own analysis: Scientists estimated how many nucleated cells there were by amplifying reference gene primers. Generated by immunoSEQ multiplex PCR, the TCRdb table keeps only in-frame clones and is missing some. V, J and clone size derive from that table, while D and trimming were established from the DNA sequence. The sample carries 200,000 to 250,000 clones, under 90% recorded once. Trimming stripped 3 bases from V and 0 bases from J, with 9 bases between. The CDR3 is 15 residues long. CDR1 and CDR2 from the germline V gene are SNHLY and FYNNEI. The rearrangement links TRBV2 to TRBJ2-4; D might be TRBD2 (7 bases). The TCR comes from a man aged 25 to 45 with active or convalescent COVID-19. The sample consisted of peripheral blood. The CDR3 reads CASSEAGAAKNIQYF. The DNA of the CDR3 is TGTGCCAGCAGTGAGGCGGGGGCAGCCAAAAACATTCAGTACTTC. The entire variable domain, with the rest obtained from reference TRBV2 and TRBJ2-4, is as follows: EPEVTQTPSHQVTQMGQEVILRCVPISNHLYFYWYRQILGQKVEFLVSFYNNEISEKSEIFDDQFSVERPDGSNFTLKIRSTKLEDSAMYFCASSEAGAAKNIQYFGAGTRLSVL.